This TCR beta chain was sequenced during a study of early T cells in non-severe SARS-CoV-2 infection. Study-wide context: Sequencing was performed on bulk RNA from unsorted whole blood, leaving chains unpaired.

Regarding the study as a whole: In VDJdb matching, anti-spike CD8 responses were favored while private and CD4 specificities went missing.

Ten or more counts support this clonotype. The antigen is undetermined. Unique molecular identifiers were affixed to single, distinct cDNA molecules. TCRdb reanalysed the 5' RACE reads using MiXCR and keeps one entry per CDR3 protein. This sample yields 80,000 or so distinct CDR3 sequences, of which 5.5% to 7.5% are seen a single time; 7.8% belongs to the top ten. The CDR3 spans 17 residues. CDR1 MNHEY and CDR2 SVGEGT come from the germline V gene. Losses at the gene ends were 6 bases for V and 3 bases for J; bases not matched to a gene: 13. The receptor was isolated from an adult who was a healthcare worker with PCR-confirmed SARS-CoV-2 infection or an uninfected control (not recorded which). Sequencing was carried out using whole blood. The genes are TRBV6-2 or TRBV6-3 and TRBJ1-5, with TRBD1 matching over 8 bases. The CDR3 is CASRKSTGGGFNQPQHF. In DNA, the CDR3 is TGTGCCAGCAGAAAATCTACAGGGGGGGGCTTCAATCAGCCCCAGCATTTT.